This TCR beta chain comes out of a study of CD8 T cells in Susac syndrome. Reverse transcription of roughly 0.45 to 1 ug RNA used random hexamers. MiXCR, applied by TCRdb to the immunoSEQ multiplex PCR reads, yields one record per CDR3 protein. Of fewer than 200,000 distinct CDR3 sequences detected, 90% to 95% appear once; the ten largest clones hold approximately 0.086%. TEMRA cells were FACS-enriched, unlike CD8+ and CD4+ T cells, which were negatively isolated. V was pared by 0 bases and J by 3 bases, with 9 bases between. The germline CDR1 and CDR2 sequences are ENHRY and SYGVKD. CDR3 length: 15 amino acids.

This receptor was identified in a human donor with Susac syndrome. Sequenced sample: CD4+ T cells from PBMCs. This chain joins TRBV10-3 and TRBJ1-5; D might be TRBD1 (6 bases). The CDR3 bases are TGTGCCATCAGTGAGTCGGGGGGGCCCAATCAGCCCCAGCATTTT. It yields the protein CAISESGGPNQPQHF.